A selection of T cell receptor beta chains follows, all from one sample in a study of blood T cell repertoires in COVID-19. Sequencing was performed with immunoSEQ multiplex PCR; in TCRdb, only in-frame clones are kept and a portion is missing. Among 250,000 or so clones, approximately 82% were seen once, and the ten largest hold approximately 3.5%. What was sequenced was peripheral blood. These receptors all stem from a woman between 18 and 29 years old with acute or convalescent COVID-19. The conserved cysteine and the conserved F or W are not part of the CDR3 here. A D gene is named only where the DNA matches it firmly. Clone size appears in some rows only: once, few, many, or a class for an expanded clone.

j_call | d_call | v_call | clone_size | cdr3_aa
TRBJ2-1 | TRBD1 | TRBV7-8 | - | ASSGGTGFIYNEQF
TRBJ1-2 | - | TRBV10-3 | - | AISEPGGPNYGYT
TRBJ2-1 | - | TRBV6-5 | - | ASSLAGSSYNEQF
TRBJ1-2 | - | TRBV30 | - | AWSAGGGPYGYT
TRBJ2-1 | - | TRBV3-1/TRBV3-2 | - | ASSQDGREQF
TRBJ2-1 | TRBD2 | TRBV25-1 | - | ASMGGLAPFYNEQF
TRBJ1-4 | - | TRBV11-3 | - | ASSQGNREPNEKLF
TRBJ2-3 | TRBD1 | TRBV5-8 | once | ASSLMPPGQGADTQY
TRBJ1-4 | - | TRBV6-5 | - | ASRPGHHNEKLF
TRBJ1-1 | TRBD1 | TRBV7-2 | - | ASSLAPTGGTEAF
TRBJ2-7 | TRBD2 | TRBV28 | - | ASSLAGLGTEQY
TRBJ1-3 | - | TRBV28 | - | ASSLSSGIGNTIY
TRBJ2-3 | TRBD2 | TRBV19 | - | ASSRVSGSGDSTDTQY
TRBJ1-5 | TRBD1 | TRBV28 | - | ASSPSGTGEFQPQH
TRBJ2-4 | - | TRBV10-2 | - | ASSSPPASDIQY
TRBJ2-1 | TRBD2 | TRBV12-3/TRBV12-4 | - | ASSGSHEQF
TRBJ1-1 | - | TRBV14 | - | ASSPDTTEAF
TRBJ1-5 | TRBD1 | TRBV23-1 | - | ASSPKGQGWRRNQPQH
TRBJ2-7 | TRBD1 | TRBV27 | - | ASSSGTGGYEQY
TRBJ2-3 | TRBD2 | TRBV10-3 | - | AISEGSGNTDTQY
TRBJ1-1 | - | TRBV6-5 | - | ASIRYGMNTEAF
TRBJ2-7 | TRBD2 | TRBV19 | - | ASSPLAGGENEQY